The 12 T cell receptor beta chains below were found in one sample sequenced in a study of blood T cell repertoires in COVID-19. The assay was immunoSEQ multiplex PCR, and TCRdb's table has in-frame clones only and misses some. The sample lists some 250,000 clones; roughly 85% were seen once. Sequencing used PBMCs or T cells enriched from blood (not recorded which). The receptor source for this set is a woman aged 45-59 years who had recovered from COVID-19.

This clone was counted between two and nine times. The gene calls are TRBV30 and TRBJ2-7; 7 positions match TRBD1. Unmatched junction bases numbered 15, after V lost 3 bases and J lost 7 bases. Germline assignment: CDR1 GTSNPN and CDR2 SVGIG (reference sequence). The CDR3 is 15 residues long. The DNA of the CDR3 is TGTGCCTGGAGGCATCGCAGGGGGAGAATTGAAGAGCAGTACTTC. Protein product: CAWRHRRGRIEEQYF.

This chain joins TRBV19 and TRBJ2-4; 8 positions agree with TRBD2. V lost 5 bases and J lost 2; bases outside the gene matches: 14. CDR3 length: 18 amino acids. Germline assignment: CDR1 LNHDA and CDR2 SQIVND (reference sequence). The CDR3 DNA reads as TGTGCCAGTAGTCAGACTAGCGAGAGGGCCTTTACCAAAAACATTCAGTACTTC. Translating gives CASSQTSERAFTKNIQYF.

The chain is built from TRBV6-5 and TRBJ2-2; 7 bases are a match to TRBD2. In germline, CDR1 is MNHEY, CDR2 SVGAGI. CDR3 size: 14 residues. V lost 1 base, J lost 7 bases, and 3 bases stayed unmatched. Here the CDR3 reads CASSYWGGVGELFF. CDR3 nucleotide sequence: TGTGCCAGCAGTTACTGGGGAGGGGTCGGGGAGCTGTTTTTT.

V is TRBV6-5 and J is TRBJ1-2; tentatively, D is TRBD1 (6 bases). Germline assignment: CDR1 MNHEY and CDR2 SVGAGI. V lost 4 bases and J lost 2, with 17 bases in between. The CDR3 runs 16 residues. CDR3 DNA sequence: TGTGCCAGCAGTTTTTACTCGACAGGTAAAAACTATGGCTACACCTTC. Its translation: CASSFYSTGKNYGYTF.

This clone was seen many times. The gene calls are TRBV28 and TRBJ2-7, with 8 bases matching TRBD2. This CDR3 comprises 13 residues. From germline, CDR1 is MDHEN and CDR2 SYDVKM. Trimming took 5 bases from V and 6 from J; bases not matched to a gene: 6. The CDR3 loop is CASSLSGSPEQYF. CDR3 DNA: TGTGCCAGCAGTCTAAGCGGGAGCCCCGAGCAGTACTTC.

The genes are TRBV28 and TRBJ2-1; D is possibly TRBD2 (5 bases). Germline lookup yields CDR1 MDHEN and CDR2 SYDVKM. V was shortened by 3 bases and J by 4 bases, with 19 bases between the two germline ends. The CDR3 covers 17 residues. CDR3 bases: TGTGCCAGCAGTTTGAGGCTCTCCGGGAACTTTTACAATGAGCAGTTCTTC. Encoded protein: CASSLRLSGNFYNEQFF.

The chain uses TRBV28 and TRBJ2-2, with a possible D match to TRBD1 (6 bases). The V gene lost 2 bases and the J gene lost 4 bases, with 14 bases spanning the gap. The CDR3 is 16 residues long. Germline values: CDR1 MDHEN, CDR2 SYDVKM. This chain's CDR3 is CASSLLWGPGTGELFF. The CDR3 region has the DNA TGTGCCAGCAGTTTACTCTGGGGGCCGGGCACCGGGGAGCTGTTTTTT.

V is TRBV19 and J is TRBJ2-7; 15 positions match TRBD2. The CDR3 sequence is 15 residues long. Germline values: CDR1 LNHDA, CDR2 SQIVND (reference sequence). The junction had 0 bases not matched to a gene; V was cut back by 5 bases and J by 1 base. The CDR3 protein is CASSGLAGGSYEQYF. The CDR3 nucleotides are TGTGCCAGTAGTGGACTAGCGGGAGGGTCCTACGAGCAGTACTTC.

V gene TRBV28 combines with J gene TRBJ1-3; the match to TRBD1 covers 7 bases. The CDR3 loop spans 16 amino acids. V lost 6 bases and J lost 0; bases outside the gene matches: 8. From germline, CDR1 is MDHEN and CDR2 SYDVKM. The CDR3 DNA follows: TGTGCCAGCAGAGATTACAGGGGAAGCTCTGGAAACACCATATATTTT. Its translation is CASRDYRGSSGNTIYF.

The chain combines TRBV28 with TRBJ1-1, with D possibly being TRBD1 (5 bases). Germline V gene data show CDR1 as MDHEN and CDR2 as SYDVKM. The V end lost 6 bases, the J end lost 0 bases, and 17 bases lay between the germline ends. This CDR3 spans 16 amino acids. CDR3 residues: CASSLGGVTMNTEAFF. In DNA, the CDR3 is TGTGCCAGCAGCCTCGGGGGGGTCACAATGAACACTGAAGCTTTCTTT.

The chain has TRBV29-1 and TRBJ2-6, with D unresolved. The V gene's germline CDR1 is SQVTM and CDR2 ANQGSEA. V lost 4 bases to trimming and J lost 0 bases, with 7 bases between them. There are 14 residues in the CDR3. The CDR3 DNA reads as TGCAGCGTTGGGGCGATCTCTGGGGCCAACGTCCTGACTTTC. Translation gives CSVGAISGANVLTF. Drawing the rest from reference TRBV29-1 and TRBJ2-6, the complete variable domain is SAVISQKPSRDICQRGTSLTIQCQVDSQVTMMFWYRQQPGQSLTLIATANQGSEATYESGFVIDKFPISRPNLTFSTLTVSNMSPEDSSIYLCSVGAISGANVLTFGAGSRLTVL.

This chain links TRBV2 with TRBJ2-5, with D possibly TRBD1 on 5 matching bases. The CDR3 spans 13 residues. Germline CDR1 SNHLY, CDR2 FYNNEI. Between the trimmed V and J ends, which lost 7 bases and 6 bases, there was a span of 15 bases. CDR3 bases: TGTGCCAGCATAGTAGACAGACGAAAGACCCAGTACTTC. Protein sequence: CASIVDRRKTQYF.